This passage covers 28 T cell receptor beta chains from one sample sequenced in a study of cytomegalovirus exposure and HLA in healthy donors. Generated by immunoSEQ multiplex PCR, the TCRdb table keeps only in-frame clones and is missing some. The sample has about 110,000 clones, approximately 89% seen once; the top ten hold over 1.5%. Sample: PBMCs. These receptor sequences come from a woman under 30 in good health and CMV-seronegative.

The chain links TRBV28 to TRBJ2-1; 7 nucleotides line up with TRBD1. The CDR3 spans 15 residues. Germline assignment: CDR1 MDHEN and CDR2 SYDVKM. The V and J ends lost 6 bases and 4 bases, in that order; junction bases with no gene match: 9. The CDR3 nucleotides are TGTGCCAGCAGCCGGCGGCAGGGGGTATACAATGAGCAGTTCTTC. Translation gives CASSRRQGVYNEQFF.

V gene TRBV11-2 combines with J gene TRBJ2-7; 8 bases map to TRBD1. Germline-derived CDR1 and CDR2 are SGHAT and FQNNGV. The CDR3 has 15 residues. V shed 6 bases and J 1 base; nucleotides not matched to a gene: 8. The CDR3 coding sequence is TGTGCCAGCAGTCTAGACAGGGGATTTTCCTACGAGCAGTACTTC. It encodes CASSLDRGFSYEQYF.

The rearrangement joins TRBV2 to TRBJ1-2, with a weak D call TRBD1 (6 bases). Trimming cost V 0 bases and J 4 bases, with 12 bases left between them. Germline CDR1 SNHLY, CDR2 FYNNEI. The CDR3 is 15 amino acids. The CDR3 is CASSEARTDAYGYTF. Written as DNA, the CDR3 is TGTGCCAGCAGTGAAGCGCGGACAGACGCCTATGGCTACACCTTC.

This rearrangement joins TRBV5-4 to TRBJ2-2, with 10 bases that match TRBD1. The germline V gene encodes CDR1 SGHNT and CDR2 YYREEE (reference sequence). CDR3 length equals 15 residues. Trimming at V came to 3 bases and at J to 4 bases, leaving 3 bases not matched to a gene. The CDR3 DNA is TGTGCCAGCAGCTCCGGGACAGGGGCCACCGGGGAGCTGTTTTTT. Its protein is CASSSGTGATGELFF.

This chain uses TRBV29-1 with TRBJ2-5; possible D gene TRBD1, 6 bases. CDR1 SQVTM and CDR2 ANQGSEA come from the germline V gene. V was shortened by 1 base and J by 3 bases, with 12 bases between the two germline ends. This CDR3 region has 14 residues. In DNA, the CDR3 is TGCAGCGTTGAAGGCGCAGGGGAAGAAGAGACCCAGTACTTC. This encodes CSVEGAGEEETQYF.

This rearrangement joins TRBV23-1 to TRBJ1-4; TRBD1 aligns across 7 bases. TRBV23-1 is an ORF, and what it does is uncertain. This CDR3 spans 12 amino acids. The junction had 2 bases not matched to a gene; V was cut back by 6 bases and J by 7 bases. The CDR3: CASSTGVEKLFF. For the CDR3, the DNA is TGCGCCAGCAGCACAGGGGTTGAAAAACTGTTTTTT.

The genes are TRBV19 and TRBJ1-1, with 8 bases matching TRBD1. The CDR3 runs to 14 residues. Trimming at V came to 6 bases and at J to 4 bases, leaving 7 bases not matched to a gene. The germline V gene encodes CDR1 LNHDA and CDR2 SQIVND (reference sequence). The CDR3: CASSLQGAGTEAFF. In DNA, the CDR3 is TGTGCCAGTAGCTTGCAGGGGGCGGGCACTGAAGCTTTCTTT.

This clone was counted between two and nine times. The chain combines TRBV9 with TRBJ2-7; no clear D. V gave up 0 bases and J gave up 2 bases, with 6 bases separating them. CDR3 length: 13 residues. Per the germline V gene, CDR1 is SGDLS and CDR2 is YYNGEE. This CDR3 reads CASSVDLTYEQYF. The CDR3, as DNA: TGTGCCAGCAGCGTAGATCTTACCTACGAGCAGTACTTC. Supplemented by reference TRBV9 and TRBJ2-7, the full variable domain reads DSGVTQTPKHLITATGQRVTLRCSPRSGDLSVYWYQQSLDQGLQFLIQYYNGEERAKGNILERFSAQQFPDLHSELNLSSLELGDSALYFCASSVDLTYEQYFGPGTRLTVT.

This clone has a single count. The chain uses TRBV28 and TRBJ2-5; 9 bases match TRBD2. The CDR3 consists of 17 residues. The germline V gene has CDR1 MDHEN and CDR2 SYDVKM. The junction had 12 bases not matched to a gene; V was cut back by 2 bases and J by 5 bases. Here the CDR3 DNA reads TGTGCCAGCAGTTTAAGAGGCCTAGCGGGGCCCGGGGAGACCCAGTACTTC. Translated: CASSLRGLAGPGETQYF.

This clone appeared once. The chain uses TRBV9 and TRBJ2-3, with TRBD2 identical over 8 bases. The CDR3 is 15 residues long. The germline V gene encodes CDR1 SGDLS and CDR2 YYNGEE. Trimming removed 0 bases from V and 6 bases from J; junction bases left unmatched: 6. The CDR3 DNA sequence: TGTGCCAGCAGCGTAGAGGGACTAGGGGGGGATACGCAGTATTTT. It specifies CASSVEGLGGDTQYF.

The V call is TRBV4-1, the J call TRBJ1-5; the D gene is possibly TRBD1 (6 bases). V gave up 4 bases and J gave up 5 bases, with 15 bases separating them. CDR3 length: 15 amino acids. Per germline, CDR1 MGHRA and CDR2 YSYEKL. CDR3 amino acids: CASSPAFRGDQPQHF. The CDR3, as DNA: TGCGCCAGCAGCCCGGCCTTCAGGGGCGATCAGCCCCAGCATTTT.

The chain couples TRBV5-4 to TRBJ1-3; 7 bases agree with TRBD1. The CDR3 covers 18 residues. The J segment lost 4 bases and the V segment lost 4 bases, leaving 17 bases of the junction unmatched. Germline V gene sequence: CDR1 SGHNT, CDR2 YYREEE (reference sequence). In nucleotides, the CDR3 is TGTGCCAGCAGCCGGTCCGACAGGGCCACGGAGGACGGAAACACCATATATTTT. Protein sequence: CASSRSDRATEDGNTIYF.

The chain has TRBV7-9 and TRBJ2-2; 7 bases agree with TRBD2. The CDR3 covers 17 residues. Trimming removed 2 bases from V and 0 bases from J; junction bases left unmatched: 6. Germline V gene sequence: CDR1 SEHNR, CDR2 FQNEAQ (reference sequence). This CDR3 is CASSLSAGRPNTGELFF. The CDR3 nucleotides read TGTGCCAGCAGCTTATCAGCGGGGCGTCCGAACACCGGGGAGCTGTTTTTT.

V gene TRBV6-4 combines with J gene TRBJ2-5, with D unresolved. The CDR3 spans 18 residues. CDR1 and CDR2 from the germline V gene are MRHNA and SNTAGT. V gave up 3 bases and J gave up 6 bases, with 26 bases separating them. The CDR3 reads CASSEYGEETQYEKTQYF. Here the CDR3 DNA reads TGTGCCAGCAGTGAATACGGAGAAGAGACCCAGTACGAAAAGACCCAGTACTTC.

The chain joins TRBV14 to TRBJ2-7, with D hard to call. V lost 1 base to trimming and J lost 7 bases, with 14 bases between them. The CDR3 sequence is 14 residues long. Germline CDR1 and CDR2: SGHDN and FVKESK. For the CDR3, the DNA is TGTGCCAGCAGCCAAGGTCCCCTGGTCCGGGAGCAGTACTTC. Its translation is CASSQGPLVREQYF.

The chain couples TRBV6-1 to TRBJ1-2, with 7 positions matching TRBD1. The CDR3 spans 14 residues. Germline CDR1 and CDR2: MNHNS and SASEGT. V was pared by 7 bases and J by 6 bases, with 11 bases of the junction left unmatched. CDR3 bases: TGTGCCAGCACCAGAACCGACAGGGCCAATGGCTACACCTTC. Translating gives CASTRTDRANGYTF.

V and J are TRBV11-2 and TRBJ2-1; tentatively, D is TRBD2 (7 bases). V was pared by 1 base and J by 12 bases, with 31 bases between. The CDR3 runs 19 residues. CDR1 and CDR2 from the germline V gene are SGHAT and FQNNGV. CDR3 in DNA: TGTGCCAGCAGCTTAGGAAGGGGGACTACGACCCACACGGCTCGGCGGCAGTTCTTC. Encoded protein: CASSLGRGTTTHTARRQFF.

The chain has TRBV5-1 and TRBJ1-1; no clear D gene. V was cut by 0 bases and J by 4 bases, with 10 bases left in between. In germline, CDR1 is SGHRS, CDR2 YFSETQ. This CDR3 is built from 14 residues. CDR3 sequence (DNA): TGCGCCAGCAGCTTGGCCGTAGGGAGCACTGAAGCTTTCTTT. Its protein product is CASSLAVGSTEAFF.

This clone turned up a few times. The chain couples TRBV27 to TRBJ1-6, with no clear D. Germline-derived CDR1 and CDR2 are MNHEY and SMNVEV (reference sequence). The CDR3 sequence is 14 residues long. Trimming shortened V by 2 bases and J by 4 bases, and 6 bases separated the two germline ends. Written as DNA, the CDR3 is TGTGCCAGCAGTTTAATGGAGTATAATTCACCCCTCCACTTT. It specifies CASSLMEYNSPLHF.

The CDR3 region is CASSATGGDTF. CDR3 sequence (DNA): TGTGCCAGCAGTGCGACAGGGGGCGATACCTTC. The chain is built from TRBV28 and TRBJ1-2, with 10 bases identical to TRBD1. Germline CDR1 MDHEN, CDR2 SYDVKM. V dropped 5 bases and J dropped 14; count of bases not matched to a gene: 5. This CDR3 region has 11 residues.

The sample holds one count of this clone. The V call is TRBV4-3, the J call TRBJ2-1; maybe TRBD2 (5 bases). V was trimmed by 1 base and J by 6 bases, leaving 7 bases between them. Germline CDR1 LGHNA, CDR2 YSLEER. The CDR3 covers 13 residues. CDR3 nucleotides: TGCGCCAGCAGCCAAGCGGACTCCAATGAGCAGTTCTTC. Residues: CASSQADSNEQFF.

This chain links TRBV7-2 with TRBJ2-7, with 11 nucleotides matching TRBD2. V gave up 6 bases and J gave up 0 bases; unmatched junction bases: 7. The length of the CDR3 is 16 residues. The germline gives CDR1 SGHTA, CDR2 FQGNSA. This chain's CDR3 is CASRTSGSPSSYEQYF. CDR3 in DNA: TGTGCCAGCAGAACTAGCGGGAGCCCAAGCTCCTACGAGCAGTACTTC. The full variable domain, in which reference TRBV7-2 and TRBJ2-7 provide the parts outside the CDR3, is GAGVSQSPSNKVTEKGKDVELRCDPISGHTALYWYRQSLGQGLEFLIYFQGNSAPDKSGLPSDRFSAERTGGSVSTLTIQRTQQEDSAVYLCASRTSGSPSSYEQYFGPGTRLTVT.

The chain combines TRBV6-1 with TRBJ2-2, with 8 bases fitting TRBD1. In germline, CDR1 is MNHNS, CDR2 SASEGT. The CDR3 covers 15 residues. The junction had 11 bases not matched to a gene; V was cut back by 6 bases and J by 8 bases. The chain's CDR3 is CASSLWTGPRGELFF. CDR3 DNA sequence: TGTGCCAGCAGCCTATGGACAGGGCCGAGAGGGGAGCTGTTTTTT.

The chain couples TRBV15 to TRBJ2-7; 7 positions agree with TRBD1. J lost 3 bases, V lost 0 bases, and 2 bases had no gene match. CDR1 is LNHNV, CDR2 YYDKDF, per germline (reference sequence). The CDR3 is made up of 14 amino acids. CDR3 residues: CATSRDGQVYEQYF. CDR3 sequence (DNA): TGTGCCACCAGCAGAGATGGACAGGTCTACGAGCAGTACTTC.

The chain combines TRBV29-1 with TRBJ2-1; 8 bases are shared with TRBD1. The germline gives CDR1 SQVTM, CDR2 ANQGSEA. The trim removed 0 bases at V and 2 bases at J, leaving 3 bases unmatched. CDR3 length: 15 amino acids. The CDR3 sequence is CSVEERRGPYNEQFF. The CDR3 DNA is TGCAGCGTTGAAGAACGCAGGGGGCCCTACAATGAGCAGTTCTTC.

The chain is built from TRBV28 and TRBJ1-5; D is uncertain. This CDR3 contains 14 residues. Trimming removed 0 bases from V and 4 bases from J, with 7 bases in between. The germline gives CDR1 MDHEN, CDR2 SYDVKM. The CDR3 region has the DNA TGTGCCAGCAGTTTATGGGCGGATAATCAGCCCCAGCATTTT. Its translation is CASSLWADNQPQHF.

The chain uses TRBV7-9 and TRBJ2-5; 11 positions match TRBD2. The CDR3 totals 16 residues. Looked up from germline, CDR1 is SEHNR and CDR2 is FQNEAQ (reference sequence). Trimming removed 1 base from V and 5 bases from J; junction bases left unmatched: 6. The CDR3 is CASSLVTLAGVETQYF. The CDR3 region has the DNA TGTGCCAGCAGCTTAGTAACACTAGCGGGAGTGGAGACCCAGTACTTC.

V gene TRBV27 combines with J gene TRBJ1-6, with D perhaps TRBD1 (5 bases). This CDR3 has 16 residues. Trimming removed 1 base at V and 9 bases at J, with 16 bases between. Germline assignment: CDR1 MNHEY and CDR2 SMNVEV (reference sequence). The CDR3 loop reads CASSLFVRALSSPLHF. The CDR3 coding sequence is TGTGCCAGCAGTTTATTCGTCAGGGCGCTGAGTTCACCCCTCCACTTT.